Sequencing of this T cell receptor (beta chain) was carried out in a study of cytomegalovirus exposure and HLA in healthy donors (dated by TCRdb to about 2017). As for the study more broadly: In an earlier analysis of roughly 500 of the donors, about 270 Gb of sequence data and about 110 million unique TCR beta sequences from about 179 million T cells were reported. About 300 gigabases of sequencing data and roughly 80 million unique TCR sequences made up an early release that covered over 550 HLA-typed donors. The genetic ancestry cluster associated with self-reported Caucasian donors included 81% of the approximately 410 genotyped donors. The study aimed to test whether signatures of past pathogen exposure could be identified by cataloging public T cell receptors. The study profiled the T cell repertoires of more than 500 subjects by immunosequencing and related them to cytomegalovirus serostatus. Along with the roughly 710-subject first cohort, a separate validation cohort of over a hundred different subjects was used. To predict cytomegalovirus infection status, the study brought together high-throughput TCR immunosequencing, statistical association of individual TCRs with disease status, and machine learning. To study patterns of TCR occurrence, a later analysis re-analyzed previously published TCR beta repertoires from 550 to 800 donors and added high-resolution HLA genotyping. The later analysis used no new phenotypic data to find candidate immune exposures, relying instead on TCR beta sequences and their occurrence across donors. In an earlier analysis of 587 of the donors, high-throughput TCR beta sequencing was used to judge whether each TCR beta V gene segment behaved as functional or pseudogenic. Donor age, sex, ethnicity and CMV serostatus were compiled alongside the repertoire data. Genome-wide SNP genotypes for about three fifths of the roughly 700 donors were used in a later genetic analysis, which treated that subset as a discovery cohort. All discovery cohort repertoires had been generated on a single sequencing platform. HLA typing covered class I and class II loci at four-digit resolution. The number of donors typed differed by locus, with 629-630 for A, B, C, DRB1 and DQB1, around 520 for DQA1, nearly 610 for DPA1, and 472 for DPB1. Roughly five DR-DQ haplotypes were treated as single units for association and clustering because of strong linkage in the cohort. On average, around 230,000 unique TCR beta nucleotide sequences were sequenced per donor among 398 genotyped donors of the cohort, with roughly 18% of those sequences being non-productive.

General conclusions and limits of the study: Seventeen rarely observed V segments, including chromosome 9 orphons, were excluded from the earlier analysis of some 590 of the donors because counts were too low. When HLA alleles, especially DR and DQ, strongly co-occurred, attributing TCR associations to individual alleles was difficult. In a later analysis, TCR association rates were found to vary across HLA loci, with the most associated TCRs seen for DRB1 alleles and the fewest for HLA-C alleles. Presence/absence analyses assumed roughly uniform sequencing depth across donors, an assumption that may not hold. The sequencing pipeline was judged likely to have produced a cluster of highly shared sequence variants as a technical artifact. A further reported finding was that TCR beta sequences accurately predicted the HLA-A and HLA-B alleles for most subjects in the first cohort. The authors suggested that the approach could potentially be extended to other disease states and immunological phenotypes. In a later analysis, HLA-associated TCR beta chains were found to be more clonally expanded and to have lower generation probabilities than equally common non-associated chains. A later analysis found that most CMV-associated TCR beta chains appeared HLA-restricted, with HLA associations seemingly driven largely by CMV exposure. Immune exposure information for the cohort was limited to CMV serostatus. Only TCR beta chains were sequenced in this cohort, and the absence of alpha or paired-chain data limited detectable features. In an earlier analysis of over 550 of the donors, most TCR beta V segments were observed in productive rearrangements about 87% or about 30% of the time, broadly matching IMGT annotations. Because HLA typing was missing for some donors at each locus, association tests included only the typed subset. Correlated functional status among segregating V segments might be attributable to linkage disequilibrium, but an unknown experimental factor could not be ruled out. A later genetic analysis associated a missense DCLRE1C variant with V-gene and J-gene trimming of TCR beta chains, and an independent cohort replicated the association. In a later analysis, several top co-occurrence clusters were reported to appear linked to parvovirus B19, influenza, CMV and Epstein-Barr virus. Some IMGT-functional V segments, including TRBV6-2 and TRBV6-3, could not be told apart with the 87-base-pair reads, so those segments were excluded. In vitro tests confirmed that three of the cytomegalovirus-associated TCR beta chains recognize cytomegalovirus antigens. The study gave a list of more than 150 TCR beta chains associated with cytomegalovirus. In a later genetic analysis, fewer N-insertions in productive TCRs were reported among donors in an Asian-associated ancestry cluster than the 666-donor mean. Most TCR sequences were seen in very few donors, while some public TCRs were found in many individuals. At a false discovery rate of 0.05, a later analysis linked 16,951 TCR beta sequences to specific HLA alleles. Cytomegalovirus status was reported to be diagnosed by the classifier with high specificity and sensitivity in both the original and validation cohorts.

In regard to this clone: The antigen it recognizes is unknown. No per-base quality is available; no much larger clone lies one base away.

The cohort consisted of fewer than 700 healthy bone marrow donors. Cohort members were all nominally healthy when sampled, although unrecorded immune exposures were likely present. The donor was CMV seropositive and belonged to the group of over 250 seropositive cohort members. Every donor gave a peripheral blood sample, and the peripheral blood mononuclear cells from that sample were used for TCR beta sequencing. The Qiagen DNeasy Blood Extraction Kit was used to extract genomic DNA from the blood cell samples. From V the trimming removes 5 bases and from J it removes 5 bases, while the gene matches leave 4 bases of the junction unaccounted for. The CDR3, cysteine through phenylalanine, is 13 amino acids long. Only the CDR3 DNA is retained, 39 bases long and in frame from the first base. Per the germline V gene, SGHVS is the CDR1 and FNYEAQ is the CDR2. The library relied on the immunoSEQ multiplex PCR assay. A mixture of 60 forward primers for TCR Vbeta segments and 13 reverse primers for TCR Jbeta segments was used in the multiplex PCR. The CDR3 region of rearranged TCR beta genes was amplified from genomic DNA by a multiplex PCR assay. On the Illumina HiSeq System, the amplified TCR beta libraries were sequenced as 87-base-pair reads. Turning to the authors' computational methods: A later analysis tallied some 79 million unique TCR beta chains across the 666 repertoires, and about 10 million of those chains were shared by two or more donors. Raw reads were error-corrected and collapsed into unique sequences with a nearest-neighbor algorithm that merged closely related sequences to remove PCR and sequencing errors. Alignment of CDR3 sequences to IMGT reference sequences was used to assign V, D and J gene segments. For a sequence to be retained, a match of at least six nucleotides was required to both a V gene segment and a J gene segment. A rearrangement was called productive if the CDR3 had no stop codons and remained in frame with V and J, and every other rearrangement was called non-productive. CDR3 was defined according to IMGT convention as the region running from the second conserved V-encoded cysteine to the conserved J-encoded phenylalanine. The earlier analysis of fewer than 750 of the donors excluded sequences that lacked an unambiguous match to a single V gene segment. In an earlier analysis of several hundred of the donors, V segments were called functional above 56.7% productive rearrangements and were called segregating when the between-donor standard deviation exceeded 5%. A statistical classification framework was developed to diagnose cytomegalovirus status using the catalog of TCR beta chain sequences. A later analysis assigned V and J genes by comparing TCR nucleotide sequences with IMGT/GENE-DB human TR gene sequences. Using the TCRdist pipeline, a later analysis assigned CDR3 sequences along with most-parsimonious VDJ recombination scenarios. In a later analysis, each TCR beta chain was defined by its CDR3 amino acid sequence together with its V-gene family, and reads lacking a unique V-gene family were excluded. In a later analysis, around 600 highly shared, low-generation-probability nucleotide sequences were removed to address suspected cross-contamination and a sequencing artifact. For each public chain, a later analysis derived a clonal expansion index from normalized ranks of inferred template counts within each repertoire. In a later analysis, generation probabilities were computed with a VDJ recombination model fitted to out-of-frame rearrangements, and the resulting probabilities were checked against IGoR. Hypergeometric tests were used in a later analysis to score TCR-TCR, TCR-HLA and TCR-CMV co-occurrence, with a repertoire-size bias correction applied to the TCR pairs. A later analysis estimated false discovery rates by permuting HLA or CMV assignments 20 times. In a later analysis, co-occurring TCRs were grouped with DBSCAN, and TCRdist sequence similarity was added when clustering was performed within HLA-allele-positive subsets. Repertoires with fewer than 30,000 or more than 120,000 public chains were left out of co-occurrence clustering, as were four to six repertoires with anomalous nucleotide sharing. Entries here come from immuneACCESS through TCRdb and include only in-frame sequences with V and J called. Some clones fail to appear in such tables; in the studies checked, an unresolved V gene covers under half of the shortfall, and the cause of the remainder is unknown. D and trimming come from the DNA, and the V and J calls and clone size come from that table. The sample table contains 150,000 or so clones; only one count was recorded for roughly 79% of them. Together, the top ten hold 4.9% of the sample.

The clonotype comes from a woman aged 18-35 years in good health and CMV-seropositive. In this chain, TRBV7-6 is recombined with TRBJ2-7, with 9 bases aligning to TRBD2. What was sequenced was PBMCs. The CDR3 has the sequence CASSTGLANEQYF. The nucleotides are TGTGCCAGCAGCACGGGACTAGCTAACGAGCAGTACTTC.